These 5 T cell receptor beta chains originate from one sample sequenced in a study of CD8 T cells in ankylosing spondylitis. TCRdb independently ran MiXCR on the 5' RACE reads; one entry per CDR3 protein. This sample yields under 150,000 distinct CDR3 sequences, of which around 10% are seen a single time; 3.5% to 5% belongs to the top ten. The specimen sequenced was blood, either unsorted or a sorted T cell fraction (not recorded which). The receptor set was obtained from a female donor with ankylosing spondylitis or in good health (not recorded which).

This clonotype showed up many times. This chain joins TRBV29-1 and TRBJ1-1, with TRBD1 as a possible D gene (5 bases). In germline, CDR1 is SQVTM, CDR2 ANQGSEA. Trimming shortened V by 6 bases and J by 1 base, and 15 bases separated the two germline ends. CDR3 length equals 14 residues. For the CDR3, the DNA is TGCAGCGTCGCCTCAGGGTCAGGGAACACTGAAGCTTTCTTT. Translation gives CSVASGSGNTEAFF.

This clonotype has at least ten counts. J is TRBJ1-2 and V is TRBV7-3, with TRBD1 matching over 7 bases. This CDR3 region has 14 residues. V lost 5 bases to trimming and J lost 2 bases; unmatched junction nucleotides: 5. Germline CDR1 reads SGHTA; CDR2 reads FQGTGA. CDR3 DNA: TGTGCCAGCAGCCCAAAGACAGGGAACTATGGCTACACCTTC. This codes for CASSPKTGNYGYTF.

With regard to this clonotype: A much larger clone differs from this one at a single base, so this may be a read error. The chain has TRBV7-9 and TRBJ2-7; D perhaps matches TRBD2 (6 bases). Germline V CDR1 and CDR2: SEHNR, FQNEAQ (reference sequence). The CDR3 runs to 14 residues. The CDR3 DNA follows: TGTGCCGGCAGTCCGTGGGACTCCTCCTACGAGCAGTACTTC. Its protein product is CAGSPWDSSYEQYF.

This clonotype was detected a few times. The chain is built from TRBV7-2 and TRBJ2-7; D remains ambiguous. Trimming removed 1 base at V and 9 bases at J, with 19 bases between. The CDR3 has 15 residues. Germline assignment: CDR1 SGHTA and CDR2 FQGNSA. The CDR3 coding sequence is TGTGCCAGCAGCTTAGTAGGAGAAACCCGCCCCGGGCAGTACTTC. Its translation: CASSLVGETRPGQYF.

This clonotype showed up many times. This chain joins TRBV20-1 and TRBJ1-3; D unresolved. CDR1 is DFQATT, CDR2 SNEGSKA, per germline (reference sequence). The CDR3 spans 11 residues. The V end lost 0 bases, the J end lost 14 bases, and 11 bases lay between the germline ends. The CDR3 spells CSARDEHTVYF. Here the CDR3 DNA reads TGCAGTGCTAGAGATGAACATACGGTATATTTT.